This T cell receptor (beta chain) emerged from a study of blood T cells in healthy people across ages. PCR was performed a second time for about 7 to 11 cycles using a sample-barcoded 5' primer and a J-beta primer mix. Each TCR beta cDNA got a 12-nucleotide random molecular identifier. MiXCR was run by TCRdb on the 5' RACE reads, yielding one entry per CDR3 protein. The sample has some 1.5 million distinct CDR3 sequences, 28% seen once. As regards this clonotype: Its antigen is currently unknown.

With V trimmed by 0 bases and J by 9 bases, 11 bases remained unmatched. CDR3 length equals 15 residues. Germline assignment: CDR1 DFQATT and CDR2 SNEGSKA (reference sequence). Whole-study findings and limits: A roughly linear age-dependent decrease characterized TCR beta diversity per million T cells.

The source material was blood. The chain combines TRBV20-1 with TRBJ1-5, with 7 nucleotides matching TRBD1. The TCR originated in a woman in her 30s in good health. The DNA of the CDR3 is TGCAGTGCTAGAGATCGGACCACATCAGGGGGGCCCCAGCATTTT. It codes for CSARDRTTSGGPQHF.